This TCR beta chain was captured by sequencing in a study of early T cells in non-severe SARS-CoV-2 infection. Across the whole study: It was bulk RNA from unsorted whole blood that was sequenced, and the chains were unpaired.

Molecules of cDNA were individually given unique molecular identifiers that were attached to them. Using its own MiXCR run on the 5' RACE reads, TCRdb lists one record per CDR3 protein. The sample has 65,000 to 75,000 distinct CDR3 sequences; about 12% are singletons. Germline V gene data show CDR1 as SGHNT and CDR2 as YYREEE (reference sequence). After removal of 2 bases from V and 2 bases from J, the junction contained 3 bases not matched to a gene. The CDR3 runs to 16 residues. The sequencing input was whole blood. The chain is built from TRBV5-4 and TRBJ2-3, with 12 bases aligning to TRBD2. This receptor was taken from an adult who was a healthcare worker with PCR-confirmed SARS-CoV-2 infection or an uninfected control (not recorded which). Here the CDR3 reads CASSFRTSGATDTQYF. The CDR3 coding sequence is TGTGCCAGCAGCTTCAGGACTAGCGGGGCCACAGATACGCAGTATTTT. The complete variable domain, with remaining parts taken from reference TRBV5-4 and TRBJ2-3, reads ETGVTQSPTHLIKTRGQQVTLRCSSQSGHNTVSWYQQALGQGPQFIFQYYREEENGRGNFPPRFSGLQFPNYSSELNVNALELDDSALYLCASSFRTSGATDTQYFGPGTRLTVL.